A selection of T cell receptor beta chains follows, all from one sample in a study of cytomegalovirus exposure and HLA in healthy donors. The repertoire was sequenced with immunoSEQ multiplex PCR; TCRdb's copy has only in-frame clones and lacks some. This table holds roughly 200,000 clones, roughly 90% found once. The sample consisted of PBMCs. The receptors come from a young woman in good health and CMV-seronegative. The CDR3 runs from the conserved cysteine through the conserved F or W. Fields, in order: clone size, J gene, D gene, V gene, CDR3 protein, CDR3 DNA. A D gene is named only where the DNA matches it firmly. Only some rows state a clone size, as once, few, many or a class for expanded clones.

>-|TRBJ2-1|TRBD2|TRBV6-1
CASSGQPGLVGNEQFF
TGTGCCAGCAGTGGCCAACCGGGACTAGTGGGGAATGAGCAGTTCTTC
>few|TRBJ1-2|-|TRBV2
CASSEGDNSNYGYTF
TGTGCCAGCAGTGAAGGGGACAACTCTAACTATGGCTACACCTTC
>-|TRBJ2-2|TRBD2|TRBV10-1
CASSLSGRTGELFF
TGCGCCAGCAGTTTAAGCGGGAGAACCGGGGAGCTGTTTTTT
>-|TRBJ1-2|-|TRBV6-1
CASIPGLQWGYTF
TGTGCCAGCATACCGGGATTACAGTGGGGCTACACCTTC
>-|TRBJ1-1|TRBD1|TRBV7-3
CASSAGGAGLDTEAFF
TGTGCCAGCAGCGCAGGGGGCGCGGGTCTAGACACTGAAGCTTTCTTT
>few|TRBJ1-4|TRBD1|TRBV2
CASRDDRGPEKLFF
TGTGCCAGCAGGGATGACAGGGGGCCCGAAAAACTGTTTTTT
>few|TRBJ1-6|-|TRBV4-2
CASSQDYSLNSPLHF
TGTGCCAGCAGCCAAGACTACAGTTTAAATTCACCCCTCCACTTT
>-|TRBJ2-7|-|TRBV5-5
CASSLVGSGYEQYF
TGTGCCAGCAGCTTGGTTGGTAGCGGCTACGAGCAGTACTTC
>-|TRBJ1-1|-|TRBV9
CASSPQSGRTEAFF
TGTGCCAGCAGTCCCCAAAGCGGGAGGACTGAAGCTTTCTTT
>once|TRBJ2-1|TRBD2|TRBV7-9
CASSPSGLGINEQFF
TGTGCCAGCAGCCCTTCGGGACTAGGTATCAATGAGCAGTTCTTC
>few|TRBJ2-7|TRBD1|TRBV29-1
CSVVPRGPRFIEQYF
TGCAGCGTTGTTCCCAGGGGGCCTCGGTTTATTGAGCAGTACTTC